One sample yielded the 20 T cell receptor beta chains listed below, sequenced in a study of cytomegalovirus exposure and HLA in healthy donors. Primers included in the PCR were 60 Vbeta and 13 Jbeta primers. Measured with immunoSEQ multiplex PCR; TCRdb has only the in-frame clones, and not every one. In the table there are approximately 59,000 clones, 68% of which are singletons. Sequencing was done on a sample of PBMCs. These TCRs come from a middle-aged man in good health and CMV-seropositive.

The chain employs TRBV29-1 and TRBJ1-5, with D possibly matching TRBD1 (5 bases). Per the germline V gene, CDR1 is SQVTM and CDR2 is ANQGSEA. The ends were cut back, 5 bases at V and 7 bases at J, with 15 bases in the middle. The CDR3 has 13 residues. As DNA, the CDR3 is TGCAGCGTTTGGGAGGGGCGTGGCCAGCCCCAGCATTTT. This sequence encodes CSVWEGRGQPQHF.

In its sample, this clone was seen once. The chain carries TRBV7-6 and TRBJ1-2, with a weak D call TRBD1 (5 bases). V was cut by 1 base and J by 2 bases, with 8 bases left in between. Germline V CDR1 and CDR2: SGHVS, FNYEAQ. The CDR3 has 14 residues. DNA of the CDR3: TGTGCCAGCAGCTTAGAGGCAGGGAACTATGGCTACACCTTC. Residues: CASSLEAGNYGYTF.

The J gene is TRBJ1-1, the V gene TRBV5-6, with no clear D. Germline V gene sequence: CDR1 SGHDT, CDR2 YYEEEE. Trimming left V 4 bases short and J 3 bases short, with 10 bases between. The CDR3 runs 13 residues. The CDR3 sequence: CASSAGRDTEAFF. The CDR3 DNA follows: TGTGCCAGCAGCGCGGGTAGGGACACTGAAGCTTTCTTT. The whole variable domain, remainder taken from reference TRBV5-6 and TRBJ1-1, is DAGVTQSPTHLIKTRGQQVTLRCSPKSGHDTVSWYQQALGQGPQFIFQYYEEEERQRGNFPDRFSGHQFPNYSSELNVNALLLGDSALYLCASSAGRDTEAFFGQGTRLTVV.

The chain joins TRBV13 to TRBJ2-7; TRBD2 matches at 7 bases. This CDR3 has 15 residues. Germline CDR1 is PRHDT and CDR2 is FYEKMQ (reference sequence). J lost 3 bases, V lost 5 bases, and 10 bases had no gene match. CDR3 DNA sequence: TGTGCCAGCAGCCACTCTTGGGCGGGAGACTACGAGCAGTACTTC. The encoded protein is CASSHSWAGDYEQYF.

V and J are TRBV23-1 and TRBJ2-5, with a weak D call TRBD2 (5 bases). TRBV23-1 is an ORF, and what it does is uncertain. The CDR3 loop spans 17 amino acids. Trimming cost V 0 bases and J 2 bases, with 16 bases left between them. The CDR3, as DNA: TGCGCCAGCAGTCAATCGAGACCCCCGGAGGCGCAAGAGACCCAGTACTTC. It codes for CASSQSRPPEAQETQYF.

V is TRBV4-2 and J is TRBJ2-1; TRBD2 might be the D (6 bases). V lost 0 bases, J lost 6 bases, and 15 bases lay in between. The CDR3 length is 16 residues. Germline CDR1 is LGHNA and CDR2 is YNFKEQ. The CDR3, as DNA: TGTGCCAGCAGCCAAGATTTGGGACTTCTCGGCAATGAGCAGTTCTTC. It yields the protein CASSQDLGLLGNEQFF.

The rearrangement uses TRBV5-6 and TRBJ2-5; 8 nucleotides line up with TRBD1. Trimming took 0 bases from V and 5 from J; bases not matched to a gene: 9. The CDR3 runs 16 residues. Germline loops: CDR1 SGHDT, CDR2 YYEEEE. CDR3: CASSLVAGQGWETQYF. DNA for the CDR3: TGTGCCAGCAGCTTGGTAGCCGGACAGGGTTGGGAGACCCAGTACTTC.

This sequence joins TRBV5-4 and TRBJ2-1; D may be TRBD2 (5 bases). This CDR3 is 14 amino acids long. The germline V and J ends were trimmed by 3 bases and 1 base, with 8 bases remaining between them. Germline values: CDR1 SGHNT, CDR2 YYREEE (reference sequence). This chain's CDR3 is CASSWGVSYNEQFF. DNA of the CDR3: TGTGCCAGCAGCTGGGGAGTTTCCTACAATGAGCAGTTCTTC.

V and J are TRBV29-1 and TRBJ2-5; no reliable D call. V was trimmed by 1 base and J by 11 bases, leaving 11 bases between them. Germline assignment: CDR1 SQVTM and CDR2 ANQGSEA. This CDR3 contains 11 residues. The CDR3 loop reads CSVEVEWFQYF. DNA of the CDR3: TGCAGCGTTGAAGTGGAGTGGTTTCAGTACTTC.

This sequence joins TRBV10-3 and TRBJ2-7; 7 bases line up with TRBD2. Germline V gives CDR1 ENHRY, CDR2 SYGVKD. After removal of 3 bases from V and 3 bases from J, the junction contained 8 bases not matched to a gene. This CDR3 region has 15 residues. The CDR3 DNA reads as TGTGCCATCAGTGATACGGCGCGGGGGAGCTACGAGCAGTACTTC. This translates into CAISDTARGSYEQYF.

A single count supports this clone. The J gene is TRBJ1-2, the V gene TRBV7-2; 7 bases match TRBD1. This CDR3 region has 15 residues. Trimming at V came to 2 bases and at J to 2 bases, leaving 5 bases not matched to a gene. Germline-derived CDR1 and CDR2 are SGHTA and FQGNSA. The CDR3 sequence is CASSLIGGENYGYTF. CDR3 sequence (DNA): TGTGCCAGCAGCTTAATAGGGGGCGAAAACTATGGCTACACCTTC.

The V call is TRBV30, the J call TRBJ2-3; 8 nucleotides align to TRBD2. The CDR3 has 14 residues. From germline, CDR1 is GTSNPN and CDR2 SVGIG (reference sequence). V lost 2 bases to trimming and J lost 5 bases; unmatched junction nucleotides: 6. Here the CDR3 DNA reads TGTGCCTGGAGTACGGGGGGGCCTATAGATACGCAGTATTTT. Protein product: CAWSTGGPIDTQYF.

The rearrangement uses TRBV7-9 and TRBJ2-3; 7 positions agree with TRBD2. CDR1 and CDR2 from the germline V gene are SEHNR and FQNEAQ (reference sequence). Losses at the gene ends were 1 base for V and 1 base for J; bases not matched to a gene: 2. The CDR3 sequence is 15 residues long. Written as DNA, the CDR3 is TGTGCCAGCAGCTTAGACGCGGGGGGCACAGATACGCAGTATTTT. Its protein product is CASSLDAGGTDTQYF.

There are a few counts of this clone. V usage is TRBV6-1 and J usage is TRBJ2-5; TRBD1 matches at 8 bases. The V and J ends lost 2 bases and 9 bases, in that order; junction bases with no gene match: 8. The length of the CDR3 is 14 residues. CDR1 is MNHNS and CDR2 is SASEGT in the germline V gene. The CDR3 protein is CASSELQGAGAQYF. The CDR3 coding sequence is TGTGCCAGCAGTGAATTGCAGGGGGCCGGGGCCCAGTACTTC.

The chain recombines TRBV11-1 with TRBJ2-7, with D maybe TRBD1 (6 bases). The germline V gene encodes CDR1 SGHAT and CDR2 FQDESV (reference sequence). The CDR3 has 15 residues. Trimming stripped 5 bases from V and 6 bases from J, with 20 bases between. The DNA of the CDR3 is TGTGCCAGCAGCAACTTTAGGTCAGGGGCTGGCGAGCAGTACTTC. Amino acid sequence: CASSNFRSGAGEQYF.

The V and J genes are TRBV9 and TRBJ2-5, with D possibly being TRBD2 (5 bases). Germline assignment: CDR1 SGDLS and CDR2 YYNGEE. The CDR3 covers 16 residues. Trimming shortened V by 0 bases and J by 5 bases, and 17 bases separated the two germline ends. CDR3 sequence: CASSVGSGIPGETQYF. In DNA, the CDR3 is TGTGCCAGCAGCGTAGGATCGGGGATCCCAGGCGAGACCCAGTACTTC.

This clone came up a few times. J is TRBJ2-4 and V is TRBV5-1, with TRBD1 identical over 10 bases. This CDR3 has 18 amino acids. The V gene's germline CDR1 is SGHRS and CDR2 YFSETQ. V dropped 0 bases and J dropped 8; count of bases not matched to a gene: 14. The CDR3 DNA reads as TGCGCCAGCAGCTTGGGACCTGATCCGGGACAGGGGCCGTACATTCAGTACTTC. Protein sequence: CASSLGPDPGQGPYIQYF.

CDR3 sequence: CASSSGRTRETQYF. Written as DNA, the CDR3 is TGTGCCAGCAGTAGCGGGAGGACCAGGGAGACCCAGTACTTC. The J gene is TRBJ2-5, the V gene TRBV2, with TRBD2 identical over 9 bases. The CDR3 totals 14 residues. The germline V gene encodes CDR1 SNHLY and CDR2 FYNNEI. Trimming took 5 bases from V and 5 from J; bases not matched to a gene: 6.

V is TRBV27 and J is TRBJ2-1, with a weak D call TRBD2 (5 bases). Germline lookup yields CDR1 MNHEY and CDR2 SMNVEV (reference sequence). The ends were cut back, 5 bases at V and 4 bases at J, with 12 bases in the middle. The CDR3 has 14 amino acids. This chain's CDR3 is CASSQDSSYNEQFF. CDR3 coding DNA: TGTGCCAGCAGTCAGGACTCATCTTACAATGAGCAGTTCTTC.

This chain connects TRBV7-8 to TRBJ1-4, with no clear D. Germline assignment: CDR1 SGHVS and CDR2 FQNEAQ. Trimming took 5 bases from V and 5 from J, leaving 12 bases between them. The CDR3 spans 14 residues. The CDR3 DNA reads TGTGCCAGCAGCCCAGTCCGGGGAAATGAAAAACTGTTTTTT. Protein product: CASSPVRGNEKLFF.